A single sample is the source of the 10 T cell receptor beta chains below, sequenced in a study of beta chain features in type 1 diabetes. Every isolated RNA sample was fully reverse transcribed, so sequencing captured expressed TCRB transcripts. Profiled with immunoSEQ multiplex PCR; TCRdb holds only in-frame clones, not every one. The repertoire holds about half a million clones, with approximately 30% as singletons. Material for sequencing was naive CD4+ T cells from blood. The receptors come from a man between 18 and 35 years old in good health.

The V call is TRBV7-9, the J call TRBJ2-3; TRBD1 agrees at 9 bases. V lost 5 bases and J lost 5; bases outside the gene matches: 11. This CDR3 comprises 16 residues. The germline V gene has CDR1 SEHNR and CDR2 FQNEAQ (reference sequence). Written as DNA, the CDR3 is TGTGCCAGCAGCCCGAGGGGGGGACAGGGTGAAGATACGCAGTATTTT. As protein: CASSPRGGQGEDTQYF.

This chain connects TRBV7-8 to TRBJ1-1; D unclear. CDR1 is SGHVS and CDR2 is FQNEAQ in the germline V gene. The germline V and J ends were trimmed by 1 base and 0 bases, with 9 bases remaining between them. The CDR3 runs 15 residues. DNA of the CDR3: TGTGCCAGCAGCTTAGTACCTGCGATGAACACTGAAGCTTTCTTT. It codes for CASSLVPAMNTEAFF.

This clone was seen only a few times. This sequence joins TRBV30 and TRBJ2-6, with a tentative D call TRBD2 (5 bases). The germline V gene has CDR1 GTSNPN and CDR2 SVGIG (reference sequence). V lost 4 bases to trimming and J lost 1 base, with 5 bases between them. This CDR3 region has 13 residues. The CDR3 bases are TGTGCCTGGACGGGATCTGGGGCCAACGTCCTGACTTTC. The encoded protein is CAWTGSGANVLTF.

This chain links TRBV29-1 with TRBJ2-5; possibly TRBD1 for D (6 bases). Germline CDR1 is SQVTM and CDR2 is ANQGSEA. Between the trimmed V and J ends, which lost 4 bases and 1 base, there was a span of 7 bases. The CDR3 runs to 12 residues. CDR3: CSVGDTQETQYF. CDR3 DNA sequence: TGCAGCGTTGGGGACACCCAAGAGACCCAGTACTTC.

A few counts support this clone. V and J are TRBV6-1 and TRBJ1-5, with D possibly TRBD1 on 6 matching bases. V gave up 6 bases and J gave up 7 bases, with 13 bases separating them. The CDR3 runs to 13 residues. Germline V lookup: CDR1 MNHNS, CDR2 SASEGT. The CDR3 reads CASREQGEQPQHF. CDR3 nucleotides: TGTGCCAGCAGAGAACAGGGAGAGCAGCCCCAGCATTTT.

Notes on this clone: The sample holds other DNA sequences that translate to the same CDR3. CDR3: CSARQVRDTEAFF. DNA for the CDR3: TGCAGCGCCAGACAGGTTCGGGACACTGAAGCTTTCTTT. The V gene is TRBV29-1, the J gene TRBJ1-1; D is perhaps TRBD1 (6 bases). CDR1 is SQVTM, CDR2 ANQGSEA, per germline. The CDR3 is 13 amino acids. The V end lost 7 bases, the J end lost 3 bases, and 15 bases lay between the germline ends.

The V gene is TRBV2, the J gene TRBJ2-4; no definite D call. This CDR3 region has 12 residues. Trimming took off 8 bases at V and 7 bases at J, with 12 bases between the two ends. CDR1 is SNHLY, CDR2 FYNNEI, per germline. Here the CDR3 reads CASVSIGNIQYF. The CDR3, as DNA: TGTGCCAGCGTATCGATCGGTAACATTCAGTACTTC.

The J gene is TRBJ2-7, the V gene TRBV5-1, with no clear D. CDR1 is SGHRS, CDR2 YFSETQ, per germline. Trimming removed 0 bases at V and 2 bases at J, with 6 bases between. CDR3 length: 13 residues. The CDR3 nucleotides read TGCGCCAGCAGCTTGGACAGTACCTACGAGCAGTACTTC. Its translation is CASSLDSTYEQYF.

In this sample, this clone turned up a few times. The CDR3 region has the DNA TGTGCCAGCAGCCTTGACAGGGTTCCGTACAATGAGCAGTTCTTC. Protein: CASSLDRVPYNEQFF. The rearrangement links TRBV14 to TRBJ2-1; 7 positions agree with TRBD1. The CDR3 loop spans 15 amino acids. The germline gives CDR1 SGHDN, CDR2 FVKESK. V shed 4 bases, J shed 4 bases, and the junction held 7 bases outside the gene matches.

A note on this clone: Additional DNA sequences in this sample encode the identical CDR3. The CDR3: CSVATGNTEAFF. CDR3 DNA sequence: TGCAGCGTCGCTACAGGGAACACTGAAGCTTTCTTT. The chain carries TRBV29-1 and TRBJ1-1, with D perhaps matching TRBD1 (5 bases). The V gene's germline CDR1 is SQVTM and CDR2 ANQGSEA. V was pared by 6 bases and J by 1 base, with 9 bases between. This CDR3 has 12 amino acids.